This T cell receptor (beta chain) was profiled in a study of Ad26.COV2.S vaccination and SARS-CoV-2 variants. Overall study results and limits: People who got the vaccine or the placebo had similar non-spike TCR breadth. Post-vaccination breadth of spike-specific CD8+ and CD4+ T cell responses was reportedly substantial. Measurements of TCR breadth and depth may have given underestimates of the total T cell responses. Spike-specific TCR breadth in vaccine recipients exceeded that seen in placebo recipients.

Germline loops: CDR1 SGHRS, CDR2 YFSETQ. V was shortened by 3 bases and J by 2 bases, with 15 bases between the two germline ends. CDR3 size: 16 residues. The repertoire was sequenced with immunoSEQ multiplex PCR; TCRdb's copy has only in-frame clones and lacks some. This sample has approximately 97,000 clones, with 80% found just once. There are a few counts of this clone. What it recognizes is unknown. The sample was peripheral blood, taken after recovery from COVID-19. The receptor's source is a human donor who had recovered from COVID-19. The genes are TRBV5-1 and TRBJ1-3, with a weak D call TRBD1 (5 bases). The CDR3 loop reads CASSSGVGGTGNTIYF. The CDR3 region has the DNA TGCGCCAGCAGCTCTGGAGTCGGGGGAACTGGAAACACCATATATTTT.